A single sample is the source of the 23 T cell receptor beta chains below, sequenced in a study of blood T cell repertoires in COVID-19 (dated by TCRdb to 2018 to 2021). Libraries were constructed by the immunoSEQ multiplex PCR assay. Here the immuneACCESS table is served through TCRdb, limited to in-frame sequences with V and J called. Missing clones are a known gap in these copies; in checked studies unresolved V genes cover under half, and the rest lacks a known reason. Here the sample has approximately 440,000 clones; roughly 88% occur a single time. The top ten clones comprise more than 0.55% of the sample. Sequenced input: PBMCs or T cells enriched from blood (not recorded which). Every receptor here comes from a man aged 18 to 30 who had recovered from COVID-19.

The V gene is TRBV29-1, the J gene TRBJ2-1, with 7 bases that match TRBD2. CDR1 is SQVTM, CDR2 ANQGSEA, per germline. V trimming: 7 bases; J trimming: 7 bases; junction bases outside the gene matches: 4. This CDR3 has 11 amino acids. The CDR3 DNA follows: TGCAGCGCGGGGGGACTAAATGAGCAGTTCTTC. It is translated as CSAGGLNEQFF.

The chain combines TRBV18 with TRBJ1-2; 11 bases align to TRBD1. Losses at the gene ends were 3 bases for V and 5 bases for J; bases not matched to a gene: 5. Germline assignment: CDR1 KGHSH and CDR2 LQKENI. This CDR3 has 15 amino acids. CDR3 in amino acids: CASSPRDRGDYGYTF. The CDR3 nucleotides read TGTGCCAGCTCACCGCGGGACAGGGGGGATTATGGCTACACCTTC.

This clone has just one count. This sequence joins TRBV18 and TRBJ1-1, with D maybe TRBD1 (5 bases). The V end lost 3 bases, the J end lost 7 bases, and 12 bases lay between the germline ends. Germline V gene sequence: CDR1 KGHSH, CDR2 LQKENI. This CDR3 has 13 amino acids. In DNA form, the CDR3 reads TGTGCCAGCTCACCTGGATGGGGGGATGAAGCTTTCTTT. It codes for CASSPGWGDEAFF.

CDR3 bases: TGTGCCAGCAGCCAAGATCCAGGGGAAGCGGGAGATGAGCAGTTCTTC. Translating gives CASSQDPGEAGDEQFF. The chain recombines TRBV14 with TRBJ2-1, with TRBD2 matching over 8 bases. Germline-derived CDR1 and CDR2 are SGHDN and FVKESK. V was pared by 0 bases and J by 8 bases, with 9 bases of the junction left unmatched. The CDR3 sequence is 16 residues long.

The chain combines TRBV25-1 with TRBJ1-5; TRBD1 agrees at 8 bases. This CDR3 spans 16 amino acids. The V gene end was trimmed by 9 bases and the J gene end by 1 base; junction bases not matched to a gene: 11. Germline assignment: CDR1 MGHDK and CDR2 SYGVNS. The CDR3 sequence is CASGQGVSRSNQPQHF. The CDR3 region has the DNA TGTGCCAGTGGACAGGGAGTTTCACGGAGCAATCAGCCCCAGCATTTT.

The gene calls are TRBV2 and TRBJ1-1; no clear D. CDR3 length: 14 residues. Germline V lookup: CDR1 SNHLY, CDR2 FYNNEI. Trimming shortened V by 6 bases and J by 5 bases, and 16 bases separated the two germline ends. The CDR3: CASRVFGVGTEAFF. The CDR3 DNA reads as TGTGCCAGCAGAGTCTTCGGGGTTGGGACTGAAGCTTTCTTT. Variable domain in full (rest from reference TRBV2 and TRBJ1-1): EPEVTQTPSHQVTQMGQEVILRCVPISNHLYFYWYRQILGQKVEFLVSFYNNEISEKSEIFDDQFSVERPDGSNFTLKIRSTKLEDSAMYFCASRVFGVGTEAFFGQGTRLTVV.

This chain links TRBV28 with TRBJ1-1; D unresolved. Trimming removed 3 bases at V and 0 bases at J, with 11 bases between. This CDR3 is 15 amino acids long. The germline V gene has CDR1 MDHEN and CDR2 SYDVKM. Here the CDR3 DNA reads TGTGCCAGCAGTTTCACAGCCTCAATGAACACTGAAGCTTTCTTT. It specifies CASSFTASMNTEAFF.

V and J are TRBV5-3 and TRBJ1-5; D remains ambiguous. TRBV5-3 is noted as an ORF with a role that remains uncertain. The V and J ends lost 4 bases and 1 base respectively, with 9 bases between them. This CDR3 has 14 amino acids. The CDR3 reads CARSPGNSNQPQHF. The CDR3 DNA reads TGTGCCAGAAGCCCGGGGAACAGCAATCAGCCCCAGCATTTT.

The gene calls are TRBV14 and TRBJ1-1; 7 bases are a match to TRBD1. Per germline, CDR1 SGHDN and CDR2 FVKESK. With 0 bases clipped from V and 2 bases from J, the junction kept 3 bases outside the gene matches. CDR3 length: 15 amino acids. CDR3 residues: CASSQDHRGNTEAFF. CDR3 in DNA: TGTGCCAGCAGCCAAGATCACAGGGGCAACACTGAAGCTTTCTTT.

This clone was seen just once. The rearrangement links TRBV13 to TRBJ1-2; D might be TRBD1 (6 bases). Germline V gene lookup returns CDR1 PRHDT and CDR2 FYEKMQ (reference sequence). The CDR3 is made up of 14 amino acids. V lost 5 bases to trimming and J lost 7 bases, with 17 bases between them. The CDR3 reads CASSMVGTKLGYTF. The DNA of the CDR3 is TGTGCCAGCAGCATGGTCGGGACAAAGCTTGGCTACACCTTC.

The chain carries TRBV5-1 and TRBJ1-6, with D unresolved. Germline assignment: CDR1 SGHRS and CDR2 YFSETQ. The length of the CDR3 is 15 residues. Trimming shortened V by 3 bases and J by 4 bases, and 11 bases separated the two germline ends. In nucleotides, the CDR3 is TGCGCCAGCAGCTCGACACCGGGGTATAATTCACCCCTCCACTTT. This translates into CASSSTPGYNSPLHF.

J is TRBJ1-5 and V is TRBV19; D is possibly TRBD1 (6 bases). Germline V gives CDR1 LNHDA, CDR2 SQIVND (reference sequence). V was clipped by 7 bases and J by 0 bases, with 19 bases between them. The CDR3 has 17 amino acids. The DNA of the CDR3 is TGTGCCAGTACCGGGGCGGGGGGACACATTAGCAATCAGCCCCAGCATTTT. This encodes CASTGAGGHISNQPQHF.

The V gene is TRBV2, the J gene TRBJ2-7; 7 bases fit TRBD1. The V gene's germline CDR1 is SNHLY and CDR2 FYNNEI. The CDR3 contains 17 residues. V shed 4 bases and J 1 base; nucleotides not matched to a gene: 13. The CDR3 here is CASSGTLVGQPSYEQYF. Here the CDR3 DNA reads TGTGCCAGCAGTGGAACCTTGGTGGGACAGCCTTCCTACGAGCAGTACTTC.

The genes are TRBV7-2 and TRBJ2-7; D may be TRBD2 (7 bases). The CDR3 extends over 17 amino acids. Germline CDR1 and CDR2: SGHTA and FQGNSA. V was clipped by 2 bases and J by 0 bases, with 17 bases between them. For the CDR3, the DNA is TGTGCCAGCAGCTTAAATGTCGGGGGGCCCACCTCCTACGAGCAGTACTTC. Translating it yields CASSLNVGGPTSYEQYF.

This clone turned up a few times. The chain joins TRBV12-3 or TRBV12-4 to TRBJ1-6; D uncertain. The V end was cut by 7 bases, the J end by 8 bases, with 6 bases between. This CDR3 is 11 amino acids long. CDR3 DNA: TGTGCCAGCATACTTCATTCACCCCTCCACTTT. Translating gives CASILHSPLHF.

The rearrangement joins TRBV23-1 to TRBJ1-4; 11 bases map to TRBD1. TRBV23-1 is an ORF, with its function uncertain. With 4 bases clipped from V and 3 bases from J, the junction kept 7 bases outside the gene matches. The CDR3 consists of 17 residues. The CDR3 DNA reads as TGCGCCAGCAGTCTAGGACAGGGGGCTACATCTAATGAAAAACTGTTTTTT. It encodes CASSLGQGATSNEKLFF.

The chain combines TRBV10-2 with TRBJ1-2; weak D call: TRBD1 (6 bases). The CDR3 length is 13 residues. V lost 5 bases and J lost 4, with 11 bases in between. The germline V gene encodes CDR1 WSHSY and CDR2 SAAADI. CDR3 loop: CASSYRVGYGYTF. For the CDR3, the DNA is TGCGCCAGCAGTTACAGGGTCGGCTATGGCTACACCTTC.

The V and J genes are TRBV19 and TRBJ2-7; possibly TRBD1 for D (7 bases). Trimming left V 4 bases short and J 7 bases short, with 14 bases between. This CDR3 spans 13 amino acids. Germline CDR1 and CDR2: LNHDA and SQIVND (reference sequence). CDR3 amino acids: CASSTYRGGEQYF. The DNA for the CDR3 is TGTGCCAGTAGTACTTACAGGGGAGGAGAGCAGTACTTC.

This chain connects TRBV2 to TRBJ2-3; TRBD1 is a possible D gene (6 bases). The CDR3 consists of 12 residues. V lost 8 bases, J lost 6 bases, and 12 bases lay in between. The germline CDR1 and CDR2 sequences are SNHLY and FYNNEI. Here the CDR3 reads CASSLGADTQYF. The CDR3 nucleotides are TGTGCCAGCTCTTTGGGGGCCGATACGCAGTATTTT.

This CDR3 is CASRQTVNTEAFF. The CDR3, as DNA: TGTGCCAGCCGACAGACAGTGAACACTGAAGCTTTCTTT. The chain links TRBV7-3 to TRBJ1-1; D perhaps matches TRBD1 (5 bases). Per germline, CDR1 SGHTA and CDR2 FQGTGA. V gave up 8 bases and J gave up 0 bases, with 10 bases separating them. CDR3 size: 13 residues.

CDR3 amino acids: CASSSPGHGTEAFF. CDR3 in DNA: TGCGCCAGCAGCTCCCCGGGACATGGTACTGAAGCTTTCTTT. The chain has TRBV5-1 and TRBJ1-1; weak D call: TRBD1 (6 bases). In germline, CDR1 is SGHRS, CDR2 YFSETQ. V lost 3 bases, J lost 5 bases, and 14 bases lay in between. The CDR3 has 14 residues.

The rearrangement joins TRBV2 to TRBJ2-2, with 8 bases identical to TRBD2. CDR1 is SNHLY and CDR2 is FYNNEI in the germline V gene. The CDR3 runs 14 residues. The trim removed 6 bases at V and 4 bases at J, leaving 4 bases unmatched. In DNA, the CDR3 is TGTGCCAGCAGGATTCTAGCGGGCACCGGGGAGCTGTTTTTT. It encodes CASRILAGTGELFF.

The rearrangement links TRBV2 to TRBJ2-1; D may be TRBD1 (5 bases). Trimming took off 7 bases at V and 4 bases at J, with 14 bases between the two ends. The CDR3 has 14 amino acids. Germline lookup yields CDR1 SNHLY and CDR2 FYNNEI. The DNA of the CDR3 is TGTGCCAGCATCTCGGACATATATTACAATGAGCAGTTCTTC. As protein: CASISDIYYNEQFF.